What follows are 24 T cell receptor beta chains derived from one specimen sequenced in a study of blood T cell repertoires in COVID-19. Sequencing was performed with immunoSEQ multiplex PCR; in TCRdb, only in-frame clones are kept and a portion is missing. The table shows roughly 120,000 clones, with roughly 90% occurring only once. Sequencing was carried out using peripheral blood. Source of these receptors: a man in his 60s with COVID-19, enrolled during active disease.

The chain employs TRBV6-5 and TRBJ2-7; 9 bases line up with TRBD1. CDR3 length equals 15 residues. CDR1 is MNHEY, CDR2 SVGAGI, per germline. Unmatched junction bases numbered 10, after V lost 7 bases and J lost 3 bases. DNA of the CDR3: TGTGCCAGCAACGCGGACAGGGGTTACGTCTACGAGCAGTACTTC. Its translation is CASNADRGYVYEQYF.

This chain connects TRBV5-1 to TRBJ2-5, with D perhaps matching TRBD2 (5 bases). The CDR3 covers 11 residues. V lost 5 bases and J lost 4, with 6 bases in between. Germline V lookup: CDR1 SGHRS, CDR2 YFSETQ. In DNA, the CDR3 is TGCGCCAGCAGAGGGAGAGAGACCCAGTACTTC. Its translation is CASRGRETQYF.

This sequence joins TRBV18 and TRBJ2-1; 8 bases are shared with TRBD2. The ends lost 4 bases at V and 4 bases at J; junction bases unmatched: 6. From germline, CDR1 is KGHSH and CDR2 LQKENI. This CDR3 contains 15 residues. The CDR3 region has the DNA TGTGCCAGCTCACGAGCCCAGCGGGAGTACAATGAGCAGTTCTTC. It specifies CASSRAQREYNEQFF.

The chain uses TRBV18 and TRBJ2-5; perhaps TRBD1 as D (7 bases). In germline, CDR1 is KGHSH, CDR2 LQKENI. The CDR3 totals 16 residues. The V end was cut by 3 bases, the J end by 4 bases, with 18 bases between. The CDR3 sequence: CASSPDRDSGGETQYF. The CDR3 region has the DNA TGTGCCAGCTCACCCGACCGGGACTCAGGGGGAGAGACCCAGTACTTC.

The chain recombines TRBV5-4 with TRBJ1-2; D unclear. The CDR3 covers 13 residues. Germline CDR1 is SGHNT and CDR2 is YYREEE (reference sequence). V was shortened by 0 bases and J by 5 bases, with 8 bases between the two germline ends. CDR3 coding DNA: TGTGCCAGCAGCTTGGACAGCTTTTATGGCTACACCTTC. This codes for CASSLDSFYGYTF. Variable domain in full (rest from reference TRBV5-4 and TRBJ1-2): ETGVTQSPTHLIKTRGQQVTLRCSSQSGHNTVSWYQQALGQGPQFIFQYYREEENGRGNFPPRFSGLQFPNYSSELNVNALELDDSALYLCASSLDSFYGYTFGSGTRLTVV.

V and J are TRBV5-1 and TRBJ2-7; the match to TRBD2 covers 12 bases. This CDR3 region has 14 residues. Per the germline V gene, CDR1 is SGHRS and CDR2 is YFSETQ. Trimming at V came to 4 bases and at J to 3 bases, leaving 2 bases not matched to a gene. The CDR3 reads CASSVGLAGYEQYF. The CDR3 DNA reads TGCGCCAGCAGCGTGGGACTAGCGGGCTACGAGCAGTACTTC.

The chain has TRBV2 and TRBJ2-7; maybe TRBD1 (5 bases). The CDR3 is 11 amino acids. Trimming took off 3 bases at V and 5 bases at J, with 5 bases between the two ends. The germline CDR1 and CDR2 sequences are SNHLY and FYNNEI. Here the CDR3 reads CASSDRDEQYF. In nucleotides, the CDR3 is TGTGCCAGCAGTGACAGGGACGAGCAGTACTTC.

CDR3 DNA: TGTGCCTGGAGAAATCCAGGGTCCAATGAAAAACTGTTTTTT. It yields the protein CAWRNPGSNEKLFF. This rearrangement joins TRBV30 to TRBJ1-4; weak D call: TRBD1 (5 bases). This CDR3 contains 14 residues. V shed 3 bases and J shed 5 bases, with 13 bases lying between them. Germline V gene sequence: CDR1 GTSNPN, CDR2 SVGIG (reference sequence).

The chain links TRBV4-1 to TRBJ2-5, with 8 bases that match TRBD2. Unmatched junction bases numbered 12, after V lost 2 bases and J lost 4 bases. This CDR3 comprises 17 residues. The germline gives CDR1 MGHRA, CDR2 YSYEKL. CDR3 coding DNA: TGCGCCAGCAGCCAAAACGCGGGGGTCCGGGGGGGAGAGACCCAGTACTTC. It specifies CASSQNAGVRGGETQYF.

The gene calls are TRBV5-6 and TRBJ2-7; a weak D match, TRBD1 (5 bases). Germline V gives CDR1 SGHDT, CDR2 YYEEEE. V was clipped by 1 base and J by 0 bases, with 11 bases between them. This CDR3 is 15 amino acids long. The CDR3 sequence is CASSLRWTNSYEQYF. CDR3 bases: TGTGCCAGCAGCTTGCGGTGGACAAACTCCTACGAGCAGTACTTC.

The chain couples TRBV5-4 to TRBJ2-1; the D is unclear. V shed 1 base and J shed 4 bases, with 12 bases lying between them. This CDR3 is built from 15 residues. Germline CDR1 reads SGHNT; CDR2 reads YYREEE (reference sequence). In DNA, the CDR3 is TGTGCCAGCAGCTTGCCCTTCGACACGTACAATGAGCAGTTCTTC. The encoded protein is CASSLPFDTYNEQFF.

This chain links TRBV7-2 with TRBJ2-2, with unresolved D. Trimming shortened V by 5 bases and J by 7 bases, and 20 bases separated the two germline ends. Per the germline V gene, CDR1 is SGHTA and CDR2 is FQGNSA. The CDR3 has 16 amino acids. As DNA, the CDR3 is TGTGCCAGCAGCCTCAATGGCCCCACCGTATTCGGGGAGCTGTTTTTT. This translates into CASSLNGPTVFGELFF.

V is TRBV7-2 and J is TRBJ2-1; D uncertain. V was shortened by 0 bases and J by 8 bases, with 11 bases between the two germline ends. The CDR3 covers 14 residues. Germline loops: CDR1 SGHTA, CDR2 FQGNSA. CDR3 residues: CASSLAGRIHEQFF. The CDR3 DNA is TGTGCCAGCAGCTTAGCGGGCAGGATCCATGAGCAGTTCTTC.

The chain joins TRBV5-4 to TRBJ2-2; the match to TRBD2 covers 10 bases. The germline V gene has CDR1 SGHNT and CDR2 YYREEE (reference sequence). This CDR3 region has 17 residues. V lost 1 base to trimming and J lost 3 bases; unmatched junction nucleotides: 6. CDR3 in DNA: TGTGCCAGCAGCTTGATCCCGCTAGCGGGGGACACCGGGGAGCTGTTTTTT. This gives the protein CASSLIPLAGDTGELFF. Full variable domain (rest looked up from reference TRBV5-4 and TRBJ2-2): ETGVTQSPTHLIKTRGQQVTLRCSSQSGHNTVSWYQQALGQGPQFIFQYYREEENGRGNFPPRFSGLQFPNYSSELNVNALELDDSALYLCASSLIPLAGDTGELFFGEGSRLTVL.

The chain joins TRBV9 to TRBJ2-2; no firm D call. CDR1 is SGDLS and CDR2 is YYNGEE in the germline V gene. The CDR3 sequence is 13 residues long. V was trimmed by 0 bases and J by 5 bases, leaving 5 bases between them. CDR3: CASSVALTGELFF. For the CDR3, the DNA is TGTGCCAGCAGCGTAGCCCTTACCGGGGAGCTGTTTTTT.

The chain recombines TRBV6-4 with TRBJ1-2; 8 positions match TRBD1. The CDR3 has 15 amino acids. Germline lookup yields CDR1 MRHNA and CDR2 SNTAGT. After removal of 3 bases from V and 7 bases from J, the junction contained 10 bases not matched to a gene. The CDR3 protein is CASSERTGYGVGYTF. In DNA form, the CDR3 reads TGTGCCAGCAGTGAAAGGACAGGGTACGGCGTTGGCTACACCTTC.

This CDR3 reads CASSISARGPGNTIYF. DNA for the CDR3: TGTGCCAGCAGCATTTCGGCCAGGGGGCCTGGAAACACCATATATTTT. The genes are TRBV13 and TRBJ1-3; 8 positions match TRBD1. Germline CDR1 and CDR2: PRHDT and FYEKMQ (reference sequence). The CDR3 has 16 amino acids. The V and J ends lost 5 bases and 2 bases, in that order; junction bases with no gene match: 8.

The table lists this clone with a few counts. The rearrangement links TRBV7-2 to TRBJ2-5; D gene unclear. Trimming took off 1 base at V and 2 bases at J, with 8 bases between the two ends. The CDR3 sequence is 14 residues long. Germline values: CDR1 SGHTA, CDR2 FQGNSA. The CDR3 DNA reads TGTGCCAGCAGCTTAGAGTACTCTCAAGAGACCCAGTACTTC. This codes for CASSLEYSQETQYF.

The rearrangement uses TRBV11-3 and TRBJ2-3, with D uncertain. CDR3 length: 14 residues. Trimming took off 5 bases at V and 4 bases at J, with 13 bases between the two ends. The V gene's germline CDR1 is SGHNT and CDR2 YENEEA. CDR3 DNA sequence: TGTGCCAGCAGCCCAGGCCGATCCGCAGATACGCAGTATTTT. Translated: CASSPGRSADTQYF.

The V and J genes are TRBV5-1 and TRBJ2-2; 7 bases are shared with TRBD2. The CDR3 consists of 14 residues. Germline loops: CDR1 SGHRS, CDR2 YFSETQ. J lost 5 bases, V lost 9 bases, and 10 bases had no gene match. Here the CDR3 DNA reads TGCGCCATCGGTAGCGGGCTCGAGACCGGGGAGCTGTTTTTT. The encoded protein is CAIGSGLETGELFF.

This chain connects TRBV6-5 to TRBJ2-3; D is unresolved. Trimming took off 5 bases at V and 1 base at J, with 7 bases between the two ends. This CDR3 has 13 amino acids. Germline-derived CDR1 and CDR2 are MNHEY and SVGAGI. CDR3 amino acids: CASSNPGTDTQYF. CDR3 DNA sequence: TGTGCCAGCAGTAATCCAGGCACAGATACGCAGTATTTT.

The CDR3 nucleotides read TGTGCCAGCAGCTTTAATAATTCACCCCTCCACTTT. Residues: CASSFNNSPLHF. This chain uses TRBV11-2 with TRBJ1-6; D is uncertain. Per germline, CDR1 SGHAT and CDR2 FQNNGV. V lost 3 bases to trimming and J lost 5 bases, with 2 bases between them. The CDR3 has 12 residues.

The chain combines TRBV7-9 with TRBJ1-3, with a possible D match to TRBD1 (6 bases). V was trimmed by 6 bases and J by 0 bases, leaving 12 bases between them. Germline V gene data show CDR1 as SEHNR and CDR2 as FQNEAQ (reference sequence). This CDR3 comprises 15 residues. CDR3 protein: CASSNSGDSGNTIYF. In DNA, the CDR3 is TGTGCCAGCAGTAACTCAGGGGACTCTGGAAACACCATATATTTT.

V gene TRBV5-1 combines with J gene TRBJ2-5; 9 positions agree with TRBD1. The CDR3 runs 14 residues. Trimming took 6 bases from V and 4 from J; bases not matched to a gene: 7. Germline loops: CDR1 SGHRS, CDR2 YFSETQ. CDR3 amino acids: CASTLDRGGETQYF. The CDR3 coding sequence is TGCGCCAGCACCCTGGACAGGGGAGGAGAGACCCAGTACTTC. Together with reference TRBV5-1 and TRBJ2-5, the CDR3 gives the full variable domain: KAGVTQTPRYLIKTRGQQVTLSCSPISGHRSVSWYQQTPGQGLQFLFEYFSETQRNKGNFPGRFSGRQFSNSRSEMNVSTLELGDSALYLCASTLDRGGETQYFGPGTRLLVL.